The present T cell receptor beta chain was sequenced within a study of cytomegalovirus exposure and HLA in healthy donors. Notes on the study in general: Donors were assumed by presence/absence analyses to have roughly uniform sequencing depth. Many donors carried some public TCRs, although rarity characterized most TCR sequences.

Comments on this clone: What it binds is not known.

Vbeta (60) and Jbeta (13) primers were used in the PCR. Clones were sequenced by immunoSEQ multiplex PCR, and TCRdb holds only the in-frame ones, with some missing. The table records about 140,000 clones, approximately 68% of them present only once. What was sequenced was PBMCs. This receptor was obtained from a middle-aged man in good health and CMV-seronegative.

CDR3 amino acids: CASSGVFGNEQFF. DNA of the CDR3: TGTGCCAGCAGCGGGGTTTTCGGGAATGAGCAGTTCTTC. The rearrangement joins TRBV9 to TRBJ2-1; D gene ambiguous. CDR1 is SGDLS and CDR2 is YYNGEE in the germline V gene. Trimming took off 3 bases at V and 7 bases at J, with 11 bases between the two ends. This CDR3 contains 13 residues.